These T cell receptor beta chains were read from a single sample in a study of T cells expressing NK-cell markers. No DNA is given; TCRdb re-called the 5' RACE reads and lists each CDR3 protein once. This sample's table reports over 150,000 distinct CDR3 sequences. The sample consisted of blood T cells: a sorted CD56 or NKG2C T cell subset, CD4+ or CD8+ T cells, or bulk PBMC T cells (not recorded which). Receptors originate from a woman in her 50s in good health. The CDR3 runs from the conserved cysteine through the conserved F or W. Fields, in order: V gene, clone size, J gene, CDR3 protein. Size is stated for part of the rows, as once, few or many counts, or as a class when the clone is expanded.

>TRBV27|-|TRBJ2-2
CASSLGLPTGELFF
>TRBV5-1|-|TRBJ2-5
CASSLATIAGVWETQYF
>TRBV27|-|TRBJ2-2
CASTSGSLSGELFF
>TRBV5-1|-|TRBJ1-1
CASSRPTGPEAFF
>TRBV20-1|-|TRBJ2-1
CSARYRDRGHNEQFF
>TRBV6-6|-|TRBJ2-3
CASSPTLRESLSGRNTDTQYF
>TRBV20-1|-|TRBJ1-4
CSARGLDPTDEKLFF
>TRBV12-5|-|TRBJ1-5
CASGLGEFQPQHF
>TRBV4-1|-|TRBJ2-7
CASSQVGELRGQYF
>TRBV12-3/TRBV12-4|-|TRBJ1-2
CASHLGGRRGGYTF
>TRBV4-1|-|TRBJ1-1
CASSQNYLTGGAFF
>TRBV2|-|TRBJ2-3
CASLWETGGSTDTQYF
>TRBV7-6|-|TRBJ2-7
CASSQYDRPYEQYF
>TRBV20-1|-|TRBJ1-4
CSARTGQNEKLFF
>TRBV20-1|-|TRBJ2-1
CSATRYPAGTPVDEQFF
>TRBV5-6|-|TRBJ2-2
CASSLGSLAANTGELFF
>TRBV2|-|TRBJ2-3
CASRPGTSSSSTDTQYF
>TRBV4-1|medium-sized|TRBJ1-2
CASSQAPGQGANGYTF
>TRBV19|-|TRBJ2-1
CASSIWAGGTHEQFF
>TRBV7-6|-|TRBJ2-5
CASSLERWTGAQYF
>TRBV28|-|TRBJ1-6
CASSLSRGYNSPLHF
>TRBV15|-|TRBJ2-5
CATSGYHPGLAEETQYF
>TRBV20-1|-|TRBJ2-7
CSARGLAGRYEQYF
>TRBV29-1|-|TRBJ1-1
CSALRIQMNTEAFF
>TRBV20-1|-|TRBJ2-1
CSAASGGSGYNEQFF
>TRBV7-2|-|TRBJ2-4
CASSSFAGLAKNIQYF
>TRBV6-5|-|TRBJ2-3
CASSYSYHGRASTDTQYF
>TRBV4-1|-|TRBJ2-2
CASSQGQGGLGELFF
>TRBV12-3/TRBV12-4|-|TRBJ2-1
CASFGWGDNEQFF
>TRBV12-3/TRBV12-4|-|TRBJ1-3
CATHGNRGLSGNTIYF
>TRBV13|-|TRBJ2-6
CASSPRVKAGANVLTF
>TRBV15|-|TRBJ2-7
CATSRSWGQGATNEQYF
>TRBV29-1|-|TRBJ2-5
CSVDGASGSRAETQYF
>TRBV29-1|-|TRBJ1-1
CSIDRNTEAFF
>TRBV28|-|TRBJ2-5
CASSSPTQGQLGQETQYF
>TRBV11-3|-|TRBJ2-7
CASSLSGAGGFPEQYF
>TRBV5-1|-|TRBJ2-1
CASSSDGLKMLNEQFF
>TRBV11-3|-|TRBJ2-1
CASSPPLAPNEQFF
>TRBV12-3/TRBV12-4|-|TRBJ1-4
CASRTTRGPNEKLFF
>TRBV6-5|-|TRBJ2-1
CASSYPGTEYNEQFF